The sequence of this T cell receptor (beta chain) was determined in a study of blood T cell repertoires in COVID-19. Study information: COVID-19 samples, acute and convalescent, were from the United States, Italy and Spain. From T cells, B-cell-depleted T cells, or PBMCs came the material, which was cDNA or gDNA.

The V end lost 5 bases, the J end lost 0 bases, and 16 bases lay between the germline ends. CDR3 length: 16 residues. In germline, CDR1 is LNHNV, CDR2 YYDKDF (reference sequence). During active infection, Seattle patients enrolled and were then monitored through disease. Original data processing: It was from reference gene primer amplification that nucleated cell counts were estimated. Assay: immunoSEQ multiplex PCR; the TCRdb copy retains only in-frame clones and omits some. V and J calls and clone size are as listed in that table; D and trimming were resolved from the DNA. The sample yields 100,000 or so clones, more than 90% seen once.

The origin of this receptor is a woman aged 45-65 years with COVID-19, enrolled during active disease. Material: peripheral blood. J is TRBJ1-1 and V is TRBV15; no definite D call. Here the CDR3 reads CATSSRSPAVNTEAFF. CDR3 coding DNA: TGTGCCACCAGCTCTCGGAGTCCGGCGGTGAACACTGAAGCTTTCTTT.